Here is one TCR beta chain with its context. The data were taken from a study of T cell responses to AZD1222 COVID-19 vaccine. This table comes from immunoSEQ multiplex PCR, and its TCRdb copy is limited to in-frame clones, with some not included. The sample includes 95,000 to 150,000 clones, roughly 93% seen only once; the top ten take 1.5% to 2%. The CDR3 contains 15 residues. The V and J ends lost 5 bases and 3 bases respectively, with 17 bases between them. Germline V gives CDR1 LNHDA, CDR2 SQIVND (reference sequence). The sequencing used peripheral blood, collected on day 0 of AZD1222 vaccination. The rearrangement joins TRBV19 to TRBJ2-7, with D perhaps TRBD1 (6 bases). This receptor was identified in an adult in good health. CDR3 sequence: CASSPTGTPFYEQYF. The CDR3 bases are TGTGCCAGTAGTCCGACCGGGACACCGTTCTACGAGCAGTACTTC.